This T cell receptor beta chain was recorded in a study of T cells in Graves' hyperthyroidism and ophthalmopathy. Study-wide results and caveats: Ophthalmopathy was predicted by the model a median of roughly 6.6 months ahead of onset.

In germline, CDR1 is MGHRA, CDR2 YSYEKL. Losses at the gene ends were 1 base for V and 10 bases for J; bases not matched to a gene: 13. This CDR3 is 16 amino acids long. PBMCs were collected from a roughly 9.7 ml volume of fresh peripheral blood. There were TCR beta CDR3 regions amplified from RNA transcripts. TCR CDR3 underwent first-round RT-PCR with the HTBI primer set. Via MiXCR, TCRdb re-called the multiplex PCR reads, giving one row per CDR3 protein. This table has 490,000 or so distinct CDR3 sequences, about 16% appearing once. Turning to this clonotype: Antigen unknown.

Material for sequencing was blood. The V call is TRBV4-1, the J call TRBJ2-1, with 7 bases that match TRBD2. The receptor was isolated from a woman aged 25 to 39 with Graves' ophthalmopathy. CDR3 in DNA: TGCGCCAGCAGCCAAGGGGAGGGTCCGCTAGCGGAGGAGCAGTTCTTC. It encodes CASSQGEGPLAEEQFF.